These T cell receptor beta chains were read from a single sample in a study of blood T cell repertoires in COVID-19. Sequenced by immunoSEQ multiplex PCR; TCRdb stores in-frame clones only, minus some. The sample holds some 190,000 clones, around 89% seen once. Input material: peripheral blood. The receptors derive from a human donor in a cohort sampled during active COVID-19. The CDR3 runs from the conserved cysteine through the conserved F or W. The order of the fields is V gene, D gene, clone size, J gene, CDR3 protein, CDR3 DNA. A D gene is named only where the DNA matches it firmly. Expanded clones are given a class, and other clones once, few, many or no size at all.

TRBV5-4	-	-	TRBJ2-3	CASSSVGRRGYTDTQYF	TGTGCCAGCAGTTCCGTCGGGCGGCGGGGATACACAGATACGCAGTATTTT
TRBV5-1	TRBD1	-	TRBJ1-2	CASSPTGGSNYGYTF	TGCGCCAGCAGCCCTACAGGGGGCTCTAACTATGGCTACACCTTC
TRBV9	-	-	TRBJ1-6	CASSEHRESPLHF	TGTGCCAGCAGTGAACACCGGGAATCACCCCTCCACTTT
TRBV7-2	-	once	TRBJ1-3	CASSLGGPGNTIYF	TGTGCCAGCAGCTTAGGGGGGCCTGGAAACACCATATATTTT
TRBV19	TRBD1	-	TRBJ2-7	CASSRQGVYEQYF	TGTGCCAGTAGCAGGCAGGGGGTTTACGAGCAGTACTTC
TRBV5-1	TRBD1	-	TRBJ2-7	CASSLDGQGIYEQYF	TGCGCCAGCAGCTTGGATGGACAGGGGATATACGAGCAGTACTTC
TRBV6-6	-	-	TRBJ1-1	CASSSRTANTEAFF	TGTGCCAGCAGTTCCCGGACAGCGAACACTGAAGCTTTCTTT
TRBV6-2/TRBV6-3	-	once	TRBJ2-5	CASSLQGARETQYF	TGTGCCAGCAGCCTACAGGGTGCGCGAGAGACCCAGTACTTC
TRBV28	-	-	TRBJ2-7	CASSTGSYEQYF	TGTGCCAGCAGCACAGGGAGCTACGAGCAGTACTTC
TRBV28	-	-	TRBJ2-7	CASSLGASYEQYF	TGTGCCAGCAGTTTGGGGGCTTCCTACGAGCAGTACTTC
TRBV5-1	TRBD1	many	TRBJ1-1	CASSWGTGEGGTEAFF	TGCGCCAGCAGCTGGGGGACAGGGGAGGGAGGCACTGAAGCTTTCTTT
TRBV4-1	TRBD1	-	TRBJ1-5	CASSHNRGSGQPQHF	TGCGCCAGCAGCCACAACAGGGGTAGTGGTCAGCCCCAGCATTTT
TRBV11-2	-	-	TRBJ1-3	CASSPRFSGNTIYF	TGTGCCAGCAGCCCGAGGTTCTCTGGAAACACCATATATTTT
TRBV2	-	-	TRBJ1-1	CASSVPGMNTEAFF	TGTGCCAGCAGTGTACCAGGGATGAACACTGAAGCTTTCTTT
TRBV11-2	-	-	TRBJ1-3	CASSLQRTVGNTIYF	TGTGCCAGCAGCCTCCAAAGGACAGTAGGAAACACCATATATTTT
TRBV4-1	TRBD1	few	TRBJ1-1	CASSREGQGSTEAFF	TGCGCCAGCAGCCGCGAGGGACAGGGGAGCACTGAAGCTTTCTTT
TRBV7-2	-	-	TRBJ1-1	CASSLVGASRAFF	TGTGCCAGCAGCTTAGTGGGAGCGTCGAGGGCTTTCTTT
TRBV27	-	few	TRBJ1-3	CASSESYSGNTIYF	TGTGCCAGCAGTGAATCCTACTCTGGAAACACCATATATTTT
TRBV5-4	-	-	TRBJ1-1	CASSVDIRTEAFF	TGTGCCAGCAGCGTGGACATCAGGACTGAAGCTTTCTTT
TRBV5-1	TRBD1	-	TRBJ1-1	CASSLARVRDRGRHTEAFF	TGCGCCAGCAGCTTGGCCCGGGTCCGGGACAGAGGACGTCACACTGAAGCTTTCTTT
TRBV2	TRBD1	-	TRBJ1-1	CASRAGTVNTEAFF	TGTGCCAGCAGAGCCGGGACAGTGAACACTGAAGCTTTCTTT
TRBV2	-	-	TRBJ1-6	CASMENENSPLHF	TGTGCCAGCATGGAGAATGAGAATTCACCCCTCCACTTT
TRBV6-2/TRBV6-3	-	-	TRBJ1-1	CASSYGAVGAEAFF	TGTGCCAGCAGTTACGGGGCCGTTGGGGCTGAAGCTTTCTTT
TRBV5-5	TRBD1	-	TRBJ2-5	CASSWGTGGRETQYF	TGTGCCAGCAGCTGGGGGACAGGGGGCCGGGAGACCCAGTACTTC
TRBV15	-	once	TRBJ2-6	CATNPTGLGSGANVLTF	TGTGCCACCAACCCGACAGGATTGGGGTCTGGGGCCAACGTCCTGACTTTC
TRBV6-2/TRBV6-3	-	-	TRBJ2-2	CASSYPSWPSGELFF	TGTGCCAGCAGTTACCCAAGTTGGCCGTCCGGGGAGCTGTTTTTT
TRBV2	-	-	TRBJ2-1	CASSGHTRNNEQFF	TGTGCCAGCAGTGGCCACACTAGGAACAATGAGCAGTTCTTC
TRBV19	-	-	TRBJ2-3	CASKPFRGTDTQYF	TGTGCCAGTAAACCCTTCAGGGGCACAGATACGCAGTATTTT
TRBV6-5	-	-	TRBJ1-4	CASTSGGAGNQKLFF	TGTGCCAGCACCTCAGGAGGGGCAGGGAATCAAAAACTGTTTTTT
TRBV23-1	-	once	TRBJ2-2	CASRLPRDLTTGELFF	TGCGCCAGCAGGCTTCCCCGGGACTTAACCACCGGGGAGCTGTTTTTT
TRBV6-6	-	-	TRBJ2-7	CASTSTLFTSEQYF	TGTGCCAGCACTTCTACCCTTTTTACGTCCGAGCAGTACTTC
TRBV4-1	-	-	TRBJ1-2	CASSQDRTEWGYTF	TGCGCCAGCAGCCAAGATCGGACAGAGTGGGGCTACACCTTC
TRBV7-2	-	-	TRBJ2-1	CASSLGGGMGGEQFF	TGTGCCAGCAGCTTAGGAGGCGGGATGGGTGGGGAGCAGTTCTTC
TRBV29-1	TRBD2	-	TRBJ2-1	CSVSGVHNEQFF	TGCAGCGTTAGCGGGGTCCACAATGAGCAGTTCTTC
TRBV5-1	TRBD1	-	TRBJ2-7	CASRLEDRVYEQYF	TGCGCCAGCAGGTTGGAGGACAGGGTGTACGAGCAGTACTTC
TRBV28	-	-	TRBJ2-3	CASSLWGEDTQYF	TGTGCCAGCAGTTTATGGGGAGAGGATACGCAGTATTTT
TRBV29-1	TRBD2	-	TRBJ2-7	CSVDVAGSRYEQYF	TGCAGCGTTGATGTAGCGGGAAGTCGCTACGAGCAGTACTTC
TRBV2	-	-	TRBJ2-3	CASRQEATQYF	TGTGCCAGCAGGCAAGAGGCTACGCAGTATTTT
TRBV6-2/TRBV6-3	TRBD1	once	TRBJ2-7	CASSYFWTGFYEQYF	TGTGCCAGCAGTTACTTCTGGACAGGATTCTACGAGCAGTACTTC
TRBV20-1	-	-	TRBJ2-5	CSASTSYQETQYF	TGCAGTGCTAGTACATCGTACCAAGAGACCCAGTACTTC
TRBV15	-	-	TRBJ2-1	CATTTGLRENEQFF	TGTGCCACCACTACGGGGCTTCGGGAGAATGAGCAGTTCTTC
TRBV19	-	-	TRBJ2-3	CASSARLGGFDTQYF	TGTGCCAGTAGTGCCAGACTAGGGGGCTTCGATACGCAGTATTTT
TRBV27	TRBD1	-	TRBJ1-5	CASSRSTGESGQPQHF	TGTGCCAGCAGTCGCTCAACAGGGGAATCAGGGCAGCCCCAGCATTTT
TRBV30	-	-	TRBJ2-1	CAWAGSVYEQFF	TGTGCCTGGGCAGGGTCGGTATATGAGCAGTTCTTC
TRBV12-3/TRBV12-4	-	-	TRBJ1-1	CASSLDGGSEAFF	TGTGCCAGCAGTTTAGATGGGGGGTCTGAAGCTTTCTTT
TRBV19	TRBD2	-	TRBJ2-5	CASSIARTSGERDLEETQYF	TGTGCCAGTAGTATTGCCAGGACTAGCGGGGAGAGGGACTTAGAGGAGACCCAGTACTTC
TRBV11-3	TRBD2	-	TRBJ2-3	CASSRLAEDTQYF	TGTGCCAGCAGCAGACTAGCTGAAGATACGCAGTATTTT
TRBV6-2/TRBV6-3	-	-	TRBJ1-1	CASSYGGRLNTEAFF	TGTGCCAGCAGTTATGGTGGTCGGTTGAACACTGAAGCTTTCTTT